The 9 T cell receptor beta chains below come from one sample, sequenced in a study of shared clonotypes between healthy human individuals (dated by TCRdb to 2020 to 2022). The library was generated by the immunoSEQ multiplex PCR assay. The clones in this table, taken by TCRdb from immuneACCESS, are in-frame only. Not every clone is retained; where verified, under half of the shortfall comes from an unresolved V gene, and the cause of the rest is unknown. This sample holds about 980,000 clones; around 80% were observed only once. The ten largest clonotypes hold roughly 1.5% of the sample. Sequenced: memory CD4+ T cells sorted from blood. The sample's cell subset or site, from its label and the paper: CD45RA-negative fraction. These receptors all come from a man aged 18-30 years in good health.

This chain links TRBV11-2 with TRBJ2-5; TRBD2 might be the D (8 bases). Germline CDR1 is SGHAT and CDR2 is FQNNGV. This CDR3 has 15 residues. V shed 5 bases and J shed 5 bases, with 18 bases lying between them. The CDR3 bases are TGTGCCAGCAGCCCGGGGGGGACAGCCACGGAGACCCAGTACTTC. The encoded protein is CASSPGGTATETQYF.

To note about this clone: This sample also contains other DNA sequences that code for the same CDR3. The J gene is TRBJ2-7, the V gene TRBV30, with a possible D match to TRBD1 (6 bases). This CDR3 spans 13 amino acids. V shed 0 bases and J shed 4 bases, with 10 bases lying between them. CDR1 and CDR2 from the germline V gene are GTSNPN and SVGIG (reference sequence). CDR3 DNA sequence: TGTGCCTGGAGTGTACAGGGAGAGTACGAGCAGTACTTC. Its protein product is CAWSVQGEYEQYF.

The genes are TRBV7-8 and TRBJ2-3; weak D call: TRBD2 (6 bases). This CDR3 comprises 15 residues. The germline CDR1 and CDR2 sequences are SGHVS and FQNEAQ. V was trimmed by 2 bases and J by 5 bases, leaving 14 bases between them. The DNA for the CDR3 is TGTGCCAGCAGCTTAAGTGGGGGGTTGCTAGATACGCAGTATTTT. Protein: CASSLSGGLLDTQYF.

The gene calls are TRBV7-2 and TRBJ2-5; 9 bases fit TRBD2. Trimming took 3 bases from V and 5 from J; bases not matched to a gene: 4. Germline CDR1 SGHTA, CDR2 FQGNSA. There are 14 residues in the CDR3. Here the CDR3 reads CASSFSGSGETQYF. CDR3 DNA sequence: TGTGCCAGCAGCTTTAGCGGGAGCGGGGAGACCCAGTACTTC. Full variable domain (missing parts from reference TRBV7-2 and TRBJ2-5): GAGVSQSPSNKVTEKGKDVELRCDPISGHTALYWYRQSLGQGLEFLIYFQGNSAPDKSGLPSDRFSAERTGGSVSTLTIQRTQQEDSAVYLCASSFSGSGETQYFGPGTRLLVL.

The chain has TRBV7-9 and TRBJ2-1; D gene uncertain. The CDR3 extends over 13 amino acids. Germline CDR1 is SEHNR and CDR2 is FQNEAQ (reference sequence). The V end lost 4 bases, the J end lost 6 bases, and 10 bases lay between the germline ends. CDR3 DNA: TGTGCCAGCAGCTCCCTGTCTTTCAATGAGCAGTTCTTC. Amino acid sequence: CASSSLSFNEQFF.

This clone was observed once. The chain combines TRBV30 with TRBJ1-2; 9 bases align to TRBD1. The junction had 6 bases not matched to a gene; V was cut back by 2 bases and J by 8 bases. The V gene's germline CDR1 is GTSNPN and CDR2 SVGIG (reference sequence). This CDR3 has 13 amino acids. The chain's CDR3 is CAWSWGDRAGYTF. The CDR3 coding sequence is TGTGCCTGGAGTTGGGGGGACAGGGCCGGCTACACCTTC.

The V and J genes are TRBV27 and TRBJ1-6; D remains unclear. CDR3 length: 16 residues. V lost 5 bases to trimming and J lost 0 bases, with 11 bases between them. Per germline, CDR1 MNHEY and CDR2 SMNVEV (reference sequence). The CDR3 is CASSLEVSSYNSPLHF. In DNA, the CDR3 is TGTGCCAGCAGTCTAGAGGTGAGCTCCTATAATTCACCCCTCCACTTT.

This chain links TRBV30 with TRBJ2-5, with 10 bases fitting TRBD2. The CDR3 totals 13 residues. With 5 bases clipped from V and 9 bases from J, the junction kept 9 bases outside the gene matches. From germline, CDR1 is GTSNPN and CDR2 SVGIG (reference sequence). The CDR3 DNA sequence: TGTGCCTGGCTTCCTAGCGGGAGAGTGGCCCAGTACTTC. It is translated as CAWLPSGRVAQYF.

V usage is TRBV5-4 and J usage is TRBJ2-1; D might be TRBD2 (6 bases). CDR3 length: 17 residues. The germline V gene encodes CDR1 SGHNT and CDR2 YYREEE (reference sequence). V lost 3 bases and J lost 0, with 16 bases in between. CDR3 in DNA: TGTGCCAGCAGCTCCCTCCAGGCGCGGGACTCCTACAATGAGCAGTTCTTC. Its protein product is CASSSLQARDSYNEQFF.